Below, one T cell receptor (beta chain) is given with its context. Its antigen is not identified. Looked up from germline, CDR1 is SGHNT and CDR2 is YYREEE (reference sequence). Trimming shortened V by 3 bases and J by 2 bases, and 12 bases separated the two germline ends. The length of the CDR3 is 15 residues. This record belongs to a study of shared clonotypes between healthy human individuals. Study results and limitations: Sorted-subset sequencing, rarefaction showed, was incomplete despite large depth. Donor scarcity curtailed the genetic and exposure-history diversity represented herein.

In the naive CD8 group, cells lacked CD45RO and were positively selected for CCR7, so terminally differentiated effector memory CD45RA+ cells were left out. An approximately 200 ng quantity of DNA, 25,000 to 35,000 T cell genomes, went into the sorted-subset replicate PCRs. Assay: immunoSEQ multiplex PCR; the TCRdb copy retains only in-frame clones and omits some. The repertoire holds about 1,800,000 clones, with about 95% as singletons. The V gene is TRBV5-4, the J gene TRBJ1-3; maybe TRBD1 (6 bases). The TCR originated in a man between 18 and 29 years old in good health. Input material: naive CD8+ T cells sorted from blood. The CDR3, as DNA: TGTGCCAGCAGCTATCAGGGGCCGGCTGGAAACACCATATATTTT. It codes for CASSYQGPAGNTIYF.